Listed here are 12 T cell receptor beta chains from one sample, sequenced in a study of tumor-infiltrating lymphocytes in primary liver carcinoma (dated by TCRdb to 2017 to 2019). The sequencer listed for this sample is Illumina HiSeq 2500. TCRbeta-specific cDNA was reverse-transcribed from 500 to 550 ng total RNA using a constant-region primer and ProtoScript II reverse transcriptase. Three nested multiplex PCR rounds, following a slightly modified ARM-PCR procedure, were used to build the TCRbeta libraries. Each of the first two PCR rounds ran for approximately 10 cycles using multiplex TRBV1-TRBV30 forward primers together with a Cbeta reverse primer. The public reads were run again by TCRdb, first through fastp at Q25 and then through MiXCR, and only productive beta chains were kept. Merged by CDR3 protein, the rows form single entries marked with the most common genes and DNA. The sample has nearly 200,000 distinct CDR3 sequences on record, around three fifths of them singletons. In total, the top ten clones hold around 7.1% of the sample.

TRIzol reagent was used to extract blood RNA from unsorted whole blood, while the DNeasy Blood & Tissue kit provided the germline DNA. The sequenced sample was peripheral blood. Every receptor here comes from a woman in her sixties with primary liver carcinoma and hepatitis B virus infection.

This clonotype was detected many times. The CDR3 bases are TGTGCCAGCCAAACAGGGGGCTTCTACAATGAGCAGTTCTTC. Protein: CASQTGGFYNEQFF. This chain joins TRBV12-3 or TRBV12-4 and TRBJ2-1; TRBD1 matches at 9 bases. The V gene end was trimmed by 8 bases and the J gene end by 3 bases; junction bases not matched to a gene: 5. This CDR3 has 14 amino acids.

The chain uses TRBV19 and TRBJ1-1; possibly TRBD1 for D (5 bases). CDR1 LNHDA and CDR2 SQIVND come from the germline V gene (reference sequence). V was trimmed by 3 bases and J by 3 bases, leaving 8 bases between them. The CDR3 contains 13 residues. This CDR3 reads CASSMTRDTEAFF. The CDR3 DNA sequence: TGTGCCAGTAGTATGACCAGGGACACTGAAGCTTTCTTT.

As regards this clonotype: The missing conserved phenylalanine or tryptophan at the end of this CDR3 makes a read error likely. V gene TRBV5-4 combines with J gene TRBJ2-5; 8 bases match TRBD2. Germline-derived CDR1 and CDR2 are SGHNT and YYREEE (reference sequence). The trim removed 4 bases at V and 2 bases at J, leaving 10 bases unmatched. The CDR3 is made up of 16 amino acids. Here the CDR3 reads CASSMFSGSRQETQYS. CDR3 sequence (DNA): TGTGCCAGCAGCATGTTCAGCGGGAGTCGGCAAGAGACCCAGTACTCC.

This clonotype showed up many times. J is TRBJ1-2 and V is TRBV11-1, with a tentative D call TRBD1 (5 bases). Trimming removed 5 bases from V and 8 bases from J, with 12 bases in between. The germline CDR1 and CDR2 sequences are SGHAT and FQDESV (reference sequence). The CDR3 is made up of 12 amino acids. The CDR3 loop reads CASSQGRRGYTF. The CDR3 nucleotides are TGTGCCAGCAGCCAGGGACGTCGGGGCTACACCTTC.

This clonotype was picked up many times. The chain links TRBV6-1 to TRBJ2-1, with D perhaps matching TRBD2 (6 bases). This CDR3 is built from 16 residues. CDR1 and CDR2 (germline): MNHNS, SASEGT. Trimming stripped 7 bases from V and 0 bases from J, with 16 bases between. The CDR3 DNA is TGTGCCAGCAACCTTCGGGCGGGGACCTCCTACAATGAGCAGTTCTTC. This translates into CASNLRAGTSYNEQFF.

The chain combines TRBV29-1 with TRBJ2-5; D call uncertain. V lost 1 base to trimming and J lost 2 bases, with 8 bases between them. CDR1 is SQVTM and CDR2 is ANQGSEA in the germline V gene. The CDR3 contains 13 residues. The CDR3 nucleotides read TGCAGCGTTGAAGCCTCGGTACAAGAGACCCAGTACTTC. It encodes CSVEASVQETQYF.

A remark on this clonotype: At one end the junction does not follow the germline gene, possibly because of a read error. The chain joins TRBV11-2 to TRBJ2-6, with D maybe TRBD1 (6 bases). The CDR3 is 18 residues long. Germline CDR1 and CDR2: SGHAT and FQNNGV. CDR3 region: CASSYRDRFSSGANVMTF. CDR3 DNA sequence: TGTGCCAGCAGCTACCGTGACAGGTTTAGCTCTGGGGCCAACGTCATGACTTTC.

The chain recombines TRBV6-1 with TRBJ1-5, with D unresolved. CDR1 is MNHNS and CDR2 is SASEGT in the germline V gene. This CDR3 contains 13 residues. The V end was cut by 7 bases, the J end by 3 bases, with 10 bases between. The DNA of the CDR3 is TGTGCCAGCATGTGGCAGGCCAATCAGCCCCAGCATTTT. Translating gives CASMWQANQPQHF.

The chain employs TRBV29-1 and TRBJ2-5; D possibly corresponds to TRBD1 (5 bases). The V gene lost 5 bases and the J gene lost 4 bases, with 14 bases spanning the gap. Per germline, CDR1 SQVTM and CDR2 ANQGSEA. There are 13 residues in the CDR3. Written as DNA, the CDR3 is TGCAGCGTTTATGGCAGGGCTGGAGAGACCCAGTACTTC. Its protein product is CSVYGRAGETQYF.

The CDR3 loop is CASSSRQGSHGQYF. DNA for the CDR3: TGTGCCAGCAGCTCGCGACAGGGGTCCCACGGGCAGTACTTC. The chain links TRBV11-2 to TRBJ2-7, with 8 bases matching TRBD1. After removal of 4 bases from V and 9 bases from J, the junction contained 11 bases not matched to a gene. This CDR3 is built from 14 residues. Germline loops: CDR1 SGHAT, CDR2 FQNNGV.

As concerns this clonotype: One base away lies a much larger clone, so this may be a sequencing read error. The rearrangement uses TRBV6-6 and TRBJ2-3; TRBD2 matches at 7 bases. The CDR3 runs to 15 residues. Germline V gene lookup returns CDR1 MNHNY and CDR2 SVGAGI (reference sequence). The chain's CDR3 is CASSYRAGAADTLYF. The CDR3 DNA reads TGTGCCAGCAGTTACCGGGCGGGAGCGGCAGATACGCTGTATTTT.

The rearrangement uses TRBV14 and TRBJ1-3; D is ambiguous. The CDR3 has 14 amino acids. Germline lookup yields CDR1 SGHDN and CDR2 FVKESK. V lost 11 bases and J lost 0, with 14 bases in between. CDR3 coding DNA: TGTGCCGAAGATGAGTGCCTCTCTGGAAACACCATATATTTT. Protein sequence: CAEDECLSGNTIYF. The full variable domain, rest sourced from reference TRBV14 and TRBJ1-3, is EAGVTQFPSHSVIEKGQTVTLRCDPISGHDNLYWYRRVMGKEIKFLLHFVKESKQDESGMPNNRFLAERTGGTYSTLKVQPAELEDSGVYFCAEDECLSGNTIYFGEGSWLTVV.